This T cell receptor beta chain was retrieved from a study of cytomegalovirus exposure and HLA in healthy donors. Broader study findings: In a later analysis, compared with equally common non-associated chains, HLA-associated beta chains were more expanded. An ancestry cluster, one associated with Asian ancestry, reportedly showed fewer N-insertions than the approximately 670-donor mean in a later analysis. The authors reported that TCR beta sequences could predict HLA-A and HLA-B alleles. These predictions were accurate for most subjects in the first cohort. Among TCR beta chains, those listed as cytomegalovirus-associated numbered around 160.

A multiplex PCR was run with 60 Vbeta primers and 13 Jbeta primers. The method was immunoSEQ multiplex PCR; TCRdb's version includes in-frame clones alone and lacks a portion of them. The sample consists of about 220,000 clones, approximately 68% of them appearing once. In the case of this clone: Its antigen is not known.

This CDR3 contains 14 residues. In germline, CDR1 is WNHNN, CDR2 SYGVQD (reference sequence). V lost 7 bases to trimming and J lost 0 bases, with 12 bases between them. The chain links TRBV10-1 to TRBJ1-2; no definite D call. The sequence was obtained from a woman aged 30 to 39 in good health and CMV-seronegative. Material: PBMCs. The DNA for the CDR3 is TGCGCCAGCAATAAGGGAGAAGCTAACTATGGCTACACCTTC. The encoded protein is CASNKGEANYGYTF.